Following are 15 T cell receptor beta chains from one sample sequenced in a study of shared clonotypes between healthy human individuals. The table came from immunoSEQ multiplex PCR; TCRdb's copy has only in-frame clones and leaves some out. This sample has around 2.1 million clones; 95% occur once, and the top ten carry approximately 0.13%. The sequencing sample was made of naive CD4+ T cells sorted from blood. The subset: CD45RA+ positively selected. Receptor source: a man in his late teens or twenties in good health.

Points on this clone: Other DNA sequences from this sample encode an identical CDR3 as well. CDR3 sequence reads: CASSVGSSYNSPLHF. CDR3 coding DNA: TGTGCCAGCAGCGTAGGAAGCTCCTATAATTCACCCCTCCACTTT. The chain is built from TRBV9 and TRBJ1-6; D uncertain. The ends were cut back, 0 bases at V and 0 bases at J, with 4 bases in the middle. Germline V gene sequence: CDR1 SGDLS, CDR2 YYNGEE. This CDR3 has 15 amino acids.

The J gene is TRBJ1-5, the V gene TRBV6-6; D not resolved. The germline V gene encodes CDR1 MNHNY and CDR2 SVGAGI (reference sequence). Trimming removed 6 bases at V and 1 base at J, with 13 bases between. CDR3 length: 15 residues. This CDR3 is CASSRHQSSNQPQHF. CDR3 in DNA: TGTGCCAGCAGCCGACACCAGTCGAGCAATCAGCCCCAGCATTTT.

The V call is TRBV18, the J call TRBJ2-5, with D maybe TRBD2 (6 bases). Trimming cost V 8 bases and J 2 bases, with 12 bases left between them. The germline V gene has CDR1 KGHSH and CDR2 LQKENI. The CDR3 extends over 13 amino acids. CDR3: CASAPGGQETQYF. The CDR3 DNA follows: TGTGCCAGCGCCCCCGGAGGGCAAGAGACCCAGTACTTC.

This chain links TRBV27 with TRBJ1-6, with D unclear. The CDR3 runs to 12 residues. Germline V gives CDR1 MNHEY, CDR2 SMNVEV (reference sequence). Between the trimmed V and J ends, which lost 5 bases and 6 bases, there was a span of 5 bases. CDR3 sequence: CASSILNSPLHF. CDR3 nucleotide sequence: TGTGCCAGCAGTATCCTTAATTCACCCCTCCACTTT.

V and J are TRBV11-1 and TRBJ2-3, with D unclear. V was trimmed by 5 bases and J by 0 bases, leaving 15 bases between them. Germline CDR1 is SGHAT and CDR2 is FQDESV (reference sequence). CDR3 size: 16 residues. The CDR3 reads CASSRVFLTSTDTQYF. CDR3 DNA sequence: TGTGCCAGCAGCCGAGTATTCCTTACTAGCACAGATACGCAGTATTTT.

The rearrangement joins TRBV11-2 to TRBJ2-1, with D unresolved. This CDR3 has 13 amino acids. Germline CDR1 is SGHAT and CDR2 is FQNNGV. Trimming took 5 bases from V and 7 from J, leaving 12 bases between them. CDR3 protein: CASSTNTLNEQFF. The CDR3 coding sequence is TGTGCCAGCAGCACCAATACACTAAATGAGCAGTTCTTC.

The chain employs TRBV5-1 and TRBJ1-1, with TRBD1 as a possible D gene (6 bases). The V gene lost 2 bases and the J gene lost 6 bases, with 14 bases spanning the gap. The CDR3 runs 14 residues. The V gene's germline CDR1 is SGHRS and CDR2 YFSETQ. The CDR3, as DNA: TGCGCCAGCAGCTTTGGTACAGGGCAACCTGAAGCTTTCTTT. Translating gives CASSFGTGQPEAFF. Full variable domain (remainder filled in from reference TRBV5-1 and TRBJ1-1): KAGVTQTPRYLIKTRGQQVTLSCSPISGHRSVSWYQQTPGQGLQFLFEYFSETQRNKGNFPGRFSGRQFSNSRSEMNVSTLELGDSALYLCASSFGTGQPEAFFGQGTRLTVV.

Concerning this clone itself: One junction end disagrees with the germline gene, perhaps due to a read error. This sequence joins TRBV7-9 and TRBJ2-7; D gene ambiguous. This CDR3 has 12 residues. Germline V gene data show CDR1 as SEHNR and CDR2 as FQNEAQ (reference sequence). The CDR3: CASSLVGIDRTF. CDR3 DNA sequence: TGTGCCAGCAGCTTAGTAGGGATCGACCGGACCTTC.

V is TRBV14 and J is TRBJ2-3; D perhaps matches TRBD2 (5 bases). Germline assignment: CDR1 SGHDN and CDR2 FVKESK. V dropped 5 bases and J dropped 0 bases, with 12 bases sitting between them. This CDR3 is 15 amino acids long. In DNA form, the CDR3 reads TGTGCCAGCAGCGCGCTACGGACTAGCACAGATACGCAGTATTTT. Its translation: CASSALRTSTDTQYF.

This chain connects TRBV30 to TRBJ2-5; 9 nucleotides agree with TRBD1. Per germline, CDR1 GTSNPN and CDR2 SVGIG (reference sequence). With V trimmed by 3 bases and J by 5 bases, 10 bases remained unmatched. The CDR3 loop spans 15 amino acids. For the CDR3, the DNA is TGTGCCTGGAGGGACAGGGGCCAAAATAGGGAGACCCAGTACTTC. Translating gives CAWRDRGQNRETQYF.

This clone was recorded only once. CDR3 bases: TGCGCCAGCAGCTTCGGAGGTAGCGGGAGCGATGCTAATGAGCAGTTCTTC. Amino acids: CASSFGGSGSDANEQFF. The V gene is TRBV5-1, the J gene TRBJ2-1; 9 bases match TRBD2. The CDR3 is 17 amino acids. CDR1 is SGHRS, CDR2 YFSETQ, per germline. The V gene end was trimmed by 2 bases and the J gene end by 7 bases; junction bases not matched to a gene: 13.

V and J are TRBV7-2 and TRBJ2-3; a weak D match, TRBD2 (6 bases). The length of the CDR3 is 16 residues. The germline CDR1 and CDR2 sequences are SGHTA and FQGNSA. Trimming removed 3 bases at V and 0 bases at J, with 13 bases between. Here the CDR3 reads CASSFLPGTSTDTQYF. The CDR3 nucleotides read TGTGCCAGCAGCTTTTTGCCGGGGACTAGCACAGATACGCAGTATTTT.

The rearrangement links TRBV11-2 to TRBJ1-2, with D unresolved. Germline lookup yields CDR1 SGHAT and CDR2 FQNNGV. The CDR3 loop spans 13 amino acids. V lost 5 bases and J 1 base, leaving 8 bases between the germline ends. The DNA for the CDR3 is TGTGCCAGCAGCCCCGAGCTTAACTATGGCTACACCTTC. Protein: CASSPELNYGYTF. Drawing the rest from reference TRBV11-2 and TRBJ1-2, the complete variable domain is EAGVAQSPRYKIIEKRQSVAFWCNPISGHATLYWYQQILGQGPKLLIQFQNNGVVDDSQLPKDRFSAERLKGVDSTLKIQPAKLEDSAVYLCASSPELNYGYTFGSGTRLTVV.

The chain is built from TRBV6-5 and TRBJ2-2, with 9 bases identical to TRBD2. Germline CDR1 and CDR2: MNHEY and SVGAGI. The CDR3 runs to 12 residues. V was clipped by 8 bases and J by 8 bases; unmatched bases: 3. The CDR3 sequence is CASQREVGELFF. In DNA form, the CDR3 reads TGTGCCAGCCAGCGGGAGGTGGGGGAGCTGTTTTTT.

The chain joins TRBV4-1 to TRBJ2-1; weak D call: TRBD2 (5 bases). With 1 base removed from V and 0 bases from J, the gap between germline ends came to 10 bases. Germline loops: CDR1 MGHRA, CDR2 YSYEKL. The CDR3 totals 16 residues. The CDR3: CASSQGERSSYNEQFF. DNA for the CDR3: TGCGCCAGCAGCCAAGGAGAGCGGAGCTCCTACAATGAGCAGTTCTTC.